The clone carrying this T cell receptor beta chain was counted ten times or more. The data were taken from a study of PD-L1 blockade in urothelial cancer. The wider study: Reported median T cell count for blood samples was 130,000 to 150,000.

Time point given: peripheral blood 6 weeks after treatment start. Unmatched junction bases numbered 1, after V lost 2 bases and J lost 1 base. Germline CDR1 is MNHEY and CDR2 is SVGAGI. The CDR3 has 15 residues. Repertoires were generated with immunoSEQ multiplex PCR, while TCRdb's copy carries only in-frame clones and drops some. Of about 50,000 clones listed, more than 80% were seen once; the top ten hold around 10%. The chain couples TRBV6-5 to TRBJ2-2; 7 bases fit TRBD2. This clonotype originated in a man in his 70s with urothelial cancer. The source was PBMCs, collected around atezolizumab (anti-PD-L1) treatment. As DNA, the CDR3 is TGTGCCAGCAGTTACGGCGGGAGGAACACCGGGGAGCTGTTTTTT. Residues: CASSYGGRNTGELFF.